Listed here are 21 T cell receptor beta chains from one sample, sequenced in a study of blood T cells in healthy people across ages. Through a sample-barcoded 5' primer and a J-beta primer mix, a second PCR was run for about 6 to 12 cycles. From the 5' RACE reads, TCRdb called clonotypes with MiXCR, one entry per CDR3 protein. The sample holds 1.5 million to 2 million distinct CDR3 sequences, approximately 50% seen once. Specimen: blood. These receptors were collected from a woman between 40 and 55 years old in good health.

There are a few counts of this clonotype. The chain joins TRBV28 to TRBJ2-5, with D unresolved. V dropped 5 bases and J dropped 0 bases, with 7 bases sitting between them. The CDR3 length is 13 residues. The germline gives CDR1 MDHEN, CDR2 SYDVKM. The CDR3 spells CASSKQNQETQYF. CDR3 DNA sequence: TGTGCCAGCAGTAAACAGAACCAAGAGACCCAGTACTTC.

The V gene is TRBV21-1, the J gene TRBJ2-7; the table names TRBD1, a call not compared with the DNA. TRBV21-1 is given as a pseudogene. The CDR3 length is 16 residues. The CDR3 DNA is TGTGCCAGCAGCAAAGCCGGGACAAAGGACAACTACGAGCAGTACTTC. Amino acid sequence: CASSKAGTKDNYEQYF.

The CDR3 DNA sequence: TGTGCCAGCAGTTACAAACGGGTAAAGGGACTAGCGGGGGGCAATGAGCAGTTCTTC. Its translation is CASSYKRVKGLAGGNEQFF. This chain links TRBV6-2 or TRBV6-3 with TRBJ2-1; 15 nucleotides align to TRBD2. Losses at the gene ends were 2 bases for V and 6 bases for J; bases not matched to a gene: 11. Germline-derived CDR1 and CDR2 are MNHEY and SVGEGT. The CDR3 is 19 residues long.

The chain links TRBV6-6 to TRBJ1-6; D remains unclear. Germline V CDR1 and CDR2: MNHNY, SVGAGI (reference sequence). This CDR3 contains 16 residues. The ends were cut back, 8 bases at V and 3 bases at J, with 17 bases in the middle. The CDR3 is CASLLGEYGYNSPLHF. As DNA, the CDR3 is TGTGCCAGCTTACTCGGGGAATATGGCTATAATTCACCCCTCCACTTT.

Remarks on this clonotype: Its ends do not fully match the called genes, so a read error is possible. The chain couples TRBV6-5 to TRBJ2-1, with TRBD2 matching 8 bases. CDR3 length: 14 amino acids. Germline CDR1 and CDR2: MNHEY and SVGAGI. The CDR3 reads CASSDSGGLDEQFF. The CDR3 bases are TGTGCCAGCAGTGACTCGGGGGGGCTCGATGAGCAGTTCTTC.

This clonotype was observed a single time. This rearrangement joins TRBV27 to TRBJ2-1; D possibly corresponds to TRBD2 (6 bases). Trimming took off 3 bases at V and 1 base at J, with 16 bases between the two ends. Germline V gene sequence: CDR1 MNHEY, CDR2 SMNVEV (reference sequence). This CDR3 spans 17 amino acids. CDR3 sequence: CASSFIGGSGSYNEQFF. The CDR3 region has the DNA TGTGCCAGCAGTTTCATTGGAGGGAGTGGGTCCTACAATGAGCAGTTCTTC.

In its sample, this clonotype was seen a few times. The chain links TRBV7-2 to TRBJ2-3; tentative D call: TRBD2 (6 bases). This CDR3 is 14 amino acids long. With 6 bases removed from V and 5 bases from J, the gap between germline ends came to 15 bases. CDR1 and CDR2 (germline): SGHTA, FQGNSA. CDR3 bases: TGTGCCAGCAGGGGTCGAGCTAGCGAAGATACGCAGTATTTT. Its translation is CASRGRASEDTQYF. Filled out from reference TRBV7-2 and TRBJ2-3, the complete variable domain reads GAGVSQSPSNKVTEKGKDVELRCDPISGHTALYWYRQSLGQGLEFLIYFQGNSAPDKSGLPSDRFSAERTGGSVSTLTIQRTQQEDSAVYLCASRGRASEDTQYFGPGTRLTVL.

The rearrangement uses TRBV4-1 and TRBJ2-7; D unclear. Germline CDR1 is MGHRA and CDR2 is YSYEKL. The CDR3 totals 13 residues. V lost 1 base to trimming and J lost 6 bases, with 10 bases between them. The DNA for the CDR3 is TGCGCCAGCAGCCAAGTTTTCGGATGCGAGCAGTACTTC. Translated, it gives CASSQVFGCEQYF.

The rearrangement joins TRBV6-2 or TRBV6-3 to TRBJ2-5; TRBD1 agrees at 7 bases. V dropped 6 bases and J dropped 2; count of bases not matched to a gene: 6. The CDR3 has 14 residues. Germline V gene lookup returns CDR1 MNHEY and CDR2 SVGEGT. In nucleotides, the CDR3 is TGTGCCAGCAGGACGGGACAGCAACAAGAGACCCAGTACTTC. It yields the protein CASRTGQQQETQYF.

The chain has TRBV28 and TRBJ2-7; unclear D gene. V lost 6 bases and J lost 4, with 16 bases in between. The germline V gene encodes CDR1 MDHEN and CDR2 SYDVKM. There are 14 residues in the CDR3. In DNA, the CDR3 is TGTGCCAGCAGGCTCAACTCCGGGTGGTACGAGCAGTACTTC. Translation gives CASRLNSGWYEQYF.

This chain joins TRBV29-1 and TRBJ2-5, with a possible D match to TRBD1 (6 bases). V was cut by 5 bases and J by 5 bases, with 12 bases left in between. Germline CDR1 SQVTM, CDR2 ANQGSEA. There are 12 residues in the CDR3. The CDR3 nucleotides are TGCAGCGTTCCACAGGGTTTTGAGACCCAGTACTTC. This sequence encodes CSVPQGFETQYF.

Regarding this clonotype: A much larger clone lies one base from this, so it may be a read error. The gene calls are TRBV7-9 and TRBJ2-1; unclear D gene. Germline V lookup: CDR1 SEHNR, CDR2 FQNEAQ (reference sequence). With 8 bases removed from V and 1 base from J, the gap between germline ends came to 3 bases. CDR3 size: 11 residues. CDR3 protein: CASWSYNEQFF. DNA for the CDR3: TGTGCCAGCTGGTCCTACAATGAGCAGTTCTTC.

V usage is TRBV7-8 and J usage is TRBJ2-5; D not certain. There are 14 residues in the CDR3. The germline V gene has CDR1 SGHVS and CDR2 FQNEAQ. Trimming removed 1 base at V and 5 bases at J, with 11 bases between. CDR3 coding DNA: TGTGCCAGCAGCTTAGTGGCCCGCGTCGAGACCCAGTACTTC. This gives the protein CASSLVARVETQYF.

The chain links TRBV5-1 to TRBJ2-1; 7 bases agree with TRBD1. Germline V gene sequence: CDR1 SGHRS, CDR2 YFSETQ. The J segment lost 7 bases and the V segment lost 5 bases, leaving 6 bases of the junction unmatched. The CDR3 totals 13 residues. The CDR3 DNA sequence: TGCGCCAGCAGAGTACAGGGGTTTAATGAGCAGTTCTTC. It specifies CASRVQGFNEQFF.

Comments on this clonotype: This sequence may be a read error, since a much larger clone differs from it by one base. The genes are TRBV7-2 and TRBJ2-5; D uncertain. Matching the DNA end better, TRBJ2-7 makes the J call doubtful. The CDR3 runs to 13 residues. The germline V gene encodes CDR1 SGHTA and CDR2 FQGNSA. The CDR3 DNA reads TGTGCCAACAGCTTAGCTCTAAAGGACGAGCAGTACTTC. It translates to CANSLALKDEQYF.

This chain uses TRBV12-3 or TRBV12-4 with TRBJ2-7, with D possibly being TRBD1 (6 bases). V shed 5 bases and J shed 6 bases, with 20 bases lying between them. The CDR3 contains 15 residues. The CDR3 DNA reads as TGTGCCAGCAGTAGGCAACAGGGAACCCTGGGCGAGCAGTACTTC. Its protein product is CASSRQQGTLGEQYF.

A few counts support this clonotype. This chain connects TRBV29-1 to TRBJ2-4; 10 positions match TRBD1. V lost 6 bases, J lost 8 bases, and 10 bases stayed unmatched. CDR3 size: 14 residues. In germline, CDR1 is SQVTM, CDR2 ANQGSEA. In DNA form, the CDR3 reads TGCAGCGTCAGGGACAGGGGCTACGGGGACATTCAGTACTTC. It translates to CSVRDRGYGDIQYF.

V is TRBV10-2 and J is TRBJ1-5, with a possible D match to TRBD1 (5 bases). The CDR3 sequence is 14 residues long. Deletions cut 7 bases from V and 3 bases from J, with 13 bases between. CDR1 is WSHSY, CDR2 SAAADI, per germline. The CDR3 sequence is CASTKTGNNQPQHF. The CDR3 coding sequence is TGCGCCAGCACTAAAACAGGAAACAATCAGCCCCAGCATTTT.

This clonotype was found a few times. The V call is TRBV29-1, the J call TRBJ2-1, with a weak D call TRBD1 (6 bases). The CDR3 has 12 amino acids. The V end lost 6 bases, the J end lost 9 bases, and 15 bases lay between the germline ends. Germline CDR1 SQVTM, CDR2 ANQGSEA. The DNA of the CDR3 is TGCAGCGTCGGCGCAGGGGTTGGTGAGCAGTTCTTC. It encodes CSVGAGVGEQFF.

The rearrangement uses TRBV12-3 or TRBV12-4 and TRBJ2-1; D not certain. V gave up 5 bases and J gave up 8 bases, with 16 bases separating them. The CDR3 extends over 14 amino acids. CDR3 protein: CASSTTQMDDEQFF. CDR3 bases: TGTGCCAGCAGTACAACACAGATGGACGATGAGCAGTTCTTC.

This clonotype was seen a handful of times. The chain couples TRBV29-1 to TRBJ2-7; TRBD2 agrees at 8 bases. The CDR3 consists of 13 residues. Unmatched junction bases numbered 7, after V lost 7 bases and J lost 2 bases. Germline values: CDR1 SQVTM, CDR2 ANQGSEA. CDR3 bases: TGCAGCGGAGGGGCGGGGGGCCCCTACGAGCAGTACTTC. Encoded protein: CSGGAGGPYEQYF.